These 27 T cell receptor beta chains share one sample of origin, sequenced in a study of T cells in Graves' hyperthyroidism and ophthalmopathy. The source material, RNA transcripts, was used to amplify TCR beta CDR3 regions. When the TCR CDR3 underwent first-round RT-PCR, the HTBI primer set was used. TCRdb ran MiXCR on the multiplex PCR reads and lists one entry per CDR3 protein. The sample shows 500,000 or so distinct CDR3 sequences, roughly 17% of them seen only once. Sequencing was carried out using blood. The receptors here all came from a woman younger than 30 with Graves' ophthalmopathy.

This clonotype has a handful of counts. The V call is TRBV18, the J call TRBJ1-2; D ambiguous. Deletions cut 5 bases from V and 1 base from J, with 17 bases between. Germline lookup yields CDR1 KGHSH and CDR2 LQKENI. The CDR3 is 16 residues long. CDR3 sequence: CASSTQKFSNNYGYTF. The CDR3 DNA reads TGTGCCAGCTCAACCCAAAAATTCAGTAATAACTATGGCTACACCTTC.

This clonotype appeared a few times. J is TRBJ1-4 and V is TRBV27; no clear D. Trimming left V 4 bases short and J 7 bases short, with 16 bases between. Germline V gene sequence: CDR1 MNHEY, CDR2 SMNVEV (reference sequence). This CDR3 has 15 residues. The CDR3 protein is CASSSTTSWGEKLFF. The CDR3 region has the DNA TGTGCCAGCAGTTCAACGACCTCCTGGGGTGAAAAACTGTTTTTT.

This clonotype turned up a few times. The V gene is TRBV19, the J gene TRBJ1-5; D unresolved. V lost 5 bases, J lost 0 bases, and 8 bases lay in between. Germline CDR1 reads LNHDA; CDR2 reads SQIVND (reference sequence). There are 14 residues in the CDR3. The CDR3 region is CASSVSYSNQPQHF. CDR3 coding DNA: TGTGCCAGTAGTGTTTCGTATAGCAATCAGCCCCAGCATTTT.

The rearrangement joins TRBV6-2 or TRBV6-3 to TRBJ1-5; D is ambiguous. Looked up from germline, CDR1 is MNHEY and CDR2 is SVGEGT. CDR3 length: 15 amino acids. V was trimmed by 6 bases and J by 3 bases, leaving 15 bases between them. The CDR3 is CASSRTESFNQPQHF. The CDR3 nucleotides read TGTGCCAGCAGCCGAACAGAGAGTTTCAATCAGCCCCAGCATTTT.

The rearrangement links TRBV5-6 to TRBJ2-3; 8 bases map to TRBD2. The germline V gene encodes CDR1 SGHDT and CDR2 YYEEEE. The V and J ends lost 0 bases and 1 base, in that order; junction bases with no gene match: 4. This CDR3 has 16 residues. CDR3 amino acids: CASSLVSGSGTDTQYF. The CDR3 nucleotides read TGTGCCAGCAGCTTGGTAAGCGGGAGTGGCACAGATACGCAGTATTTT.

J is TRBJ1-3 and V is TRBV10-3; D is undetermined. The CDR3 extends over 13 amino acids. The V end was cut by 2 bases, the J end by 0 bases, with 2 bases between. The germline gives CDR1 ENHRY, CDR2 SYGVKD. CDR3 sequence reads: CAISEDSGNTIYF. CDR3 nucleotide sequence: TGTGCCATCAGTGAGGACTCTGGAAACACCATATATTTT.

This clonotype was detected many times. CDR3 loop: CSAYGQGGEQYF. Here the CDR3 DNA reads TGCAGTGCCTATGGACAGGGGGGCGAGCAGTACTTC. V and J are TRBV20-1 and TRBJ2-7; 10 bases match TRBD1. The CDR3 runs to 12 residues. Unmatched junction bases numbered 5, after V lost 6 bases and J lost 6 bases. The germline CDR1 and CDR2 sequences are DFQATT and SNEGSKA (reference sequence).

Many counts were recorded for this clonotype. This chain connects TRBV6-1 to TRBJ2-1; TRBD2 aligns across 7 bases. Unmatched junction bases numbered 9, after V lost 4 bases and J lost 6 bases. The CDR3 consists of 15 residues. CDR1 MNHNS and CDR2 SASEGT come from the germline V gene. CDR3 protein: CASSGTSLAPNEQFF. CDR3 DNA: TGTGCCAGCAGTGGCACCTCACTAGCGCCCAATGAGCAGTTCTTC.

This clonotype was seen repeatedly, ten times or more. V gene TRBV4-1 combines with J gene TRBJ1-5, with D possibly being TRBD1 (5 bases). Germline CDR1 reads MGHRA; CDR2 reads YSYEKL. V was clipped by 1 base and J by 1 base, with 11 bases between them. The CDR3 runs 16 residues. CDR3 sequence reads: CASSQARDPSNQPQHF. The CDR3 bases are TGCGCCAGCAGCCAAGCCAGGGATCCCAGCAATCAGCCCCAGCATTTT.

This clonotype was picked up many times. V is TRBV20-1 and J is TRBJ2-7; 14 nucleotides agree with TRBD2. Trimming cost V 5 bases and J 2 bases; bases outside gene matches: 2. This CDR3 comprises 14 residues. CDR1 DFQATT and CDR2 SNEGSKA come from the germline V gene (reference sequence). CDR3 sequence reads: CSALTSGRAYEQYF. CDR3 DNA sequence: TGCAGTGCTCTGACTAGCGGGAGGGCCTACGAGCAGTACTTC.

The CDR3 sequence is CASRGRGDQPQHF. The CDR3 DNA follows: TGTGCCAGCAGGGGCCGCGGCGATCAGCCCCAGCATTTT. This chain uses TRBV7-9 with TRBJ1-5; D remains ambiguous. The CDR3 consists of 13 residues. V was pared by 6 bases and J by 5 bases, with 11 bases between. CDR1 SEHNR and CDR2 FQNEAQ come from the germline V gene (reference sequence).

The table lists this clonotype with a few counts. The J gene is TRBJ2-1, the V gene TRBV29-1; 13 bases line up with TRBD2. V was pared by 7 bases and J by 9 bases, with 6 bases of the junction left unmatched. The CDR3 extends over 13 amino acids. The V gene's germline CDR1 is SQVTM and CDR2 ANQGSEA. Written as DNA, the CDR3 is TGCAGCGGCGGGACTAGCGGGGAGGCTGAGCAGTTCTTC. Protein product: CSGGTSGEAEQFF.

V and J are TRBV15 and TRBJ1-4; a possible D gene is TRBD1 (5 bases). V gave up 4 bases and J gave up 0 bases, with 9 bases separating them. CDR3 size: 15 residues. CDR1 and CDR2 (germline): LNHNV, YYDKDF (reference sequence). CDR3 sequence: CATSTEGATNEKLFF. CDR3 sequence (DNA): TGTGCCACCAGCACCGAAGGGGCAACTAATGAAAAACTGTTTTTT.

This clonotype has at least ten counts. The chain uses TRBV28 and TRBJ1-2; unclear D gene. The CDR3 covers 12 residues. Germline V gene data show CDR1 as MDHEN and CDR2 as SYDVKM. V was pared by 3 bases and J by 5 bases, with 7 bases between. The CDR3 reads CASSFGLYGYTF. The CDR3 DNA sequence: TGTGCCAGCAGTTTTGGATTATATGGCTACACCTTC.

This clonotype was seen a few times. V usage is TRBV15 and J usage is TRBJ1-3; no definite D call. The germline CDR1 and CDR2 sequences are LNHNV and YYDKDF (reference sequence). The CDR3 contains 13 residues. Trimming removed 5 bases from V and 5 bases from J, with 10 bases in between. CDR3 sequence: CATSDRFRNTIYF. The DNA of the CDR3 is TGTGCCACCAGCGACCGATTTAGAAACACCATATATTTT.

In the case of this clonotype: Compared with germline, one end of the junction differs, possibly owing to a read error. The rearrangement uses TRBV7-9 and TRBJ2-2, with D unresolved. CDR3 length: 16 amino acids. Germline V gene lookup returns CDR1 SEHNR and CDR2 FQNEAQ (reference sequence). In DNA form, the CDR3 reads TGTGCCAGCAGCCCCCCAGTTTCGGCGAACATCGGGGAGCTGTTTTTT. It is translated as CASSPPVSANIGELFF.

This clonotype occurred many times. V and J are TRBV28 and TRBJ1-5, with 9 nucleotides matching TRBD1. Germline trimming cut 9 bases from V and 2 bases from J; bases unmatched to any gene: 14. This CDR3 contains 17 residues. Germline CDR1 MDHEN, CDR2 SYDVKM. The CDR3 loop is CASLGQGGYIRNQPQHF. DNA for the CDR3: TGTGCCAGTCTGGGACAGGGAGGGTATATTCGCAATCAGCCCCAGCATTTT. Full variable domain (missing parts from reference TRBV28 and TRBJ1-5): DVKVTQSSRYLVKRTGEKVFLECVQDMDHENMFWYRQDPGLGLRLIYFSYDVKMKEKGDIPEGYSVSREKKERFSLILESASTNQTSMYLCASLGQGGYIRNQPQHFGDGTRLSIL.

The J gene is TRBJ2-3, the V gene TRBV12-3 or TRBV12-4; D perhaps matches TRBD2 (5 bases). Trimming took 7 bases from V and 0 from J, leaving 8 bases between them. The CDR3 is 13 residues long. CDR3 sequence: CASIEGSTDTQYF. The CDR3 region has the DNA TGTGCCAGCATAGAGGGAAGCACAGATACGCAGTATTTT.

This clonotype appeared a few times. The gene calls are TRBV5-4 and TRBJ2-1, with 11 bases that match TRBD2. There are 17 residues in the CDR3. Trimming took 1 base from V and 6 from J; bases not matched to a gene: 9. Germline V gene sequence: CDR1 SGHNT, CDR2 YYREEE (reference sequence). The CDR3 DNA follows: TGTGCCAGCAGCTTGCTAGGACTAGCGGGCTTTGGCAATGAGCAGTTCTTC. Its protein product is CASSLLGLAGFGNEQFF.

This clonotype was seen only a few times. This chain joins TRBV4-1 and TRBJ2-6; D ambiguous. Per the germline V gene, CDR1 is MGHRA and CDR2 is YSYEKL. V was cut by 6 bases and J by 0 bases, with 9 bases left in between. The CDR3 is 15 residues long. The CDR3 protein is CASRRTVSGANVLTF. Here the CDR3 DNA reads TGCGCCAGCAGACGGACCGTCTCTGGGGCCAACGTCCTGACTTTC.

V usage is TRBV15 and J usage is TRBJ2-5, with D unclear. In germline, CDR1 is LNHNV, CDR2 YYDKDF (reference sequence). This CDR3 has 16 residues. V was clipped by 0 bases and J by 5 bases, with 16 bases between them. CDR3 sequence: CATSRDLRWEWETQYF. The DNA of the CDR3 is TGTGCCACCAGCAGAGATTTGCGGTGGGAATGGGAGACCCAGTACTTC.

A note on this clonotype: Since a much larger clone is just one base distant, this may be a read error. V gene TRBV20-1 combines with J gene TRBJ1-2, with TRBD1 identical over 10 bases. CDR1 DFQATT and CDR2 SNEGSKA come from the germline V gene (reference sequence). This CDR3 spans 15 amino acids. The CDR3 region has the DNA TGCAGCGCTAGAGGGGACAGGGGCCAGTCGTATGGCCACACCTTC. Amino acids: CSARGDRGQSYGHTF.

The gene calls are TRBV3-2 and TRBJ2-7; TRBD2, as called in the table, went unchecked against the DNA. TRBV3-2 is annotated as a pseudogene. The CDR3 runs 16 residues. Here the CDR3 reads CASSQAERALRGEQYF. CDR3 nucleotide sequence: TGTGCCAGCAGCCAAGCGGAGCGGGCCCTGCGAGGCGAGCAGTACTTC.

This clonotype was detected a few times. This chain uses TRBV28 with TRBJ1-5; D might be TRBD1 (5 bases). Germline V gene data show CDR1 as MDHEN and CDR2 as SYDVKM. Trimming cost V 4 bases and J 0 bases, with 10 bases left between them. This CDR3 contains 15 residues. The CDR3 bases are TGTGCCAGCAGTTCGGTCAGGGTTAGCAATCAGCCCCAGCATTTT. Its translation is CASSSVRVSNQPQHF.

This rearrangement joins TRBV5-1 to TRBJ2-7, with 7 nucleotides matching TRBD1. The CDR3 extends over 15 amino acids. CDR1 and CDR2 from the germline V gene are SGHRS and YFSETQ. Germline trimming cut 4 bases from V and 3 bases from J; bases unmatched to any gene: 10. CDR3 loop: CASSSDRAQNYEQYF. DNA of the CDR3: TGCGCCAGCAGCAGCGACAGGGCCCAGAACTACGAGCAGTACTTC. Drawing the rest from reference TRBV5-1 and TRBJ2-7, the complete variable domain is KAGVTQTPRYLIKTRGQQVTLSCSPISGHRSVSWYQQTPGQGLQFLFEYFSETQRNKGNFPGRFSGRQFSNSRSEMNVSTLELGDSALYLCASSSDRAQNYEQYFGPGTRLTVT.

This clonotype was seen repeatedly, ten times or more. V and J are TRBV3-1 and TRBJ1-2, with D tentatively TRBD1 (5 bases). Germline CDR1 LGHDT, CDR2 YNNKEL (reference sequence). This CDR3 has 13 residues. The ends were cut back, 6 bases at V and 6 bases at J, with 14 bases in the middle. In DNA, the CDR3 is TGTGCCAGCAGGGGGGACCGAGCGGATGGCTACACCTTC. This codes for CASRGDRADGYTF.

This clonotype has a handful of counts. CDR3 nucleotides: TGCGCCAGCAGTGACGGAACGGGCCATTACGAGCAGTACTTC. Translated, it gives CASSDGTGHYEQYF. The J gene is TRBJ2-7, the V gene TRBV10-2; the D is unclear. Looked up from germline, CDR1 is WSHSY and CDR2 is SAAADI. The CDR3 length is 14 residues. Trimming left V 3 bases short and J 4 bases short, with 13 bases between.